This T cell receptor (beta chain) is drawn from a study of blood T cells in healthy people across ages. The use of a sample-barcoded 5' primer and a J-beta primer mix characterized a second PCR of roughly 6 to 11 cycles. TCRdb itself ran the 5' RACE reads through MiXCR, one entry per CDR3 protein. The sample has some 920,000 distinct CDR3 sequences, 45% to 60% seen once. V was pared by 6 bases and J by 7 bases, with 9 bases of the junction left unmatched. The germline CDR1 and CDR2 sequences are WNHNN and SYGVQD (reference sequence). The CDR3 runs to 15 residues. The sequence derives from a woman between 55 and 75 years old in good health. Sequenced material: blood. The rearrangement joins TRBV10-1 to TRBJ2-2, with TRBD2 identical over 9 bases. In nucleotides, the CDR3 is TGCGCCAGCAGCATAGCGGGAGAAGGGATCGGGGAGCTGTTTTTT. It is translated as CASSIAGEGIGELFF.